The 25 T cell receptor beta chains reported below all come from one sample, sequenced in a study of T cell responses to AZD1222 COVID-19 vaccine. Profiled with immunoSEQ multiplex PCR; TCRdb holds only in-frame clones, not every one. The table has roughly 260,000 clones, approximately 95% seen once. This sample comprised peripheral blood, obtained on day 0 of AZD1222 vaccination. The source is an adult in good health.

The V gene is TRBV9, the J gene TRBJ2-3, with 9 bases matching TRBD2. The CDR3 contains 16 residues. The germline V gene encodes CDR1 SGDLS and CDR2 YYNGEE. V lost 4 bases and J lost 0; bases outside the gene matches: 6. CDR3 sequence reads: CASSPGLATSTDTQYF. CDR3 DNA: TGTGCCAGCAGCCCCGGACTAGCGACCAGCACAGATACGCAGTATTTT. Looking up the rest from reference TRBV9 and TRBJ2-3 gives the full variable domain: DSGVTQTPKHLITATGQRVTLRCSPRSGDLSVYWYQQSLDQGLQFLIQYYNGEERAKGNILERFSAQQFPDLHSELNLSSLELGDSALYFCASSPGLATSTDTQYFGPGTRLTVL.

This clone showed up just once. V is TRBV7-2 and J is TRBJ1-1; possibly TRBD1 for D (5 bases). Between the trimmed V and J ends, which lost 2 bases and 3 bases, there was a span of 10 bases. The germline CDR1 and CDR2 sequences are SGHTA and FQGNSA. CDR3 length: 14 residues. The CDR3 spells CASSLYEGYTEAFF. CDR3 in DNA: TGTGCCAGCAGCTTATATGAGGGGTACACTGAAGCTTTCTTT.

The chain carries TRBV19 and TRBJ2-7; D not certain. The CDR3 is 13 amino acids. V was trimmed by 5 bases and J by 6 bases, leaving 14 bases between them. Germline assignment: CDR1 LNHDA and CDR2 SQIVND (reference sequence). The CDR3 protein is CASSVGMLGEQYF. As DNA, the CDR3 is TGTGCCAGTAGTGTTGGCATGCTTGGCGAGCAGTACTTC.

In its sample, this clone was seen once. The CDR3 sequence is CSVEKGKGETQYF. The CDR3 DNA sequence: TGCAGCGTTGAAAAGGGGAAGGGAGAGACCCAGTACTTC. The chain links TRBV29-1 to TRBJ2-5; D perhaps matches TRBD1 (5 bases). The ends were cut back, 2 bases at V and 4 bases at J, with 11 bases in the middle. CDR1 and CDR2 from the germline V gene are SQVTM and ANQGSEA. The CDR3 has 13 amino acids.

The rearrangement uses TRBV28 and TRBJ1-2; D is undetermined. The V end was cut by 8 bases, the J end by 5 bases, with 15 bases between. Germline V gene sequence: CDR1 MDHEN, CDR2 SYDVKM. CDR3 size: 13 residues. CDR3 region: CASLGARGYGYTF. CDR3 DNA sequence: TGTGCCAGCTTAGGCGCACGTGGGTATGGCTACACCTTC.

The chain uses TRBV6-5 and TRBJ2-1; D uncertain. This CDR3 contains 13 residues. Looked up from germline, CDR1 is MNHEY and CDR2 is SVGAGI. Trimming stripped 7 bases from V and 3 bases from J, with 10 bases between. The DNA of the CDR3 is TGTGCCAGCACCGTAGACTTCTACAATGAGCAGTTCTTC. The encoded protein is CASTVDFYNEQFF.

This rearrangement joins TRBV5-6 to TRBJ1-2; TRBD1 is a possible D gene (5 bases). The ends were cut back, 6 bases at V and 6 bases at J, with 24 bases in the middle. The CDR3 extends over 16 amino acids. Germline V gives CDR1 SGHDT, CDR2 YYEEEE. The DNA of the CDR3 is TGTGCCAGCACCACGGGGGTGAGGGATTTATTGCATGGCTACACCTTC. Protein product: CASTTGVRDLLHGYTF.

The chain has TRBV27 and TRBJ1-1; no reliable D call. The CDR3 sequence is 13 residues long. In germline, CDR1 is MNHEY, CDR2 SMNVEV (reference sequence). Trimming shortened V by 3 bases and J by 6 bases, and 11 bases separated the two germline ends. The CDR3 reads CASSFSGRAEAFF. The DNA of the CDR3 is TGTGCCAGCAGTTTTTCCGGGCGGGCTGAAGCTTTCTTT.

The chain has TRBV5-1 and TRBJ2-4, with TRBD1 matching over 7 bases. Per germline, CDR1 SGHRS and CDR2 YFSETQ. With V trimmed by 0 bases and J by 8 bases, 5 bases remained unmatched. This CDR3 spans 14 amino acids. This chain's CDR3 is CASSLVAGGYIQYF. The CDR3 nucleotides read TGCGCCAGCAGCTTGGTGGCAGGGGGTTACATTCAGTACTTC.

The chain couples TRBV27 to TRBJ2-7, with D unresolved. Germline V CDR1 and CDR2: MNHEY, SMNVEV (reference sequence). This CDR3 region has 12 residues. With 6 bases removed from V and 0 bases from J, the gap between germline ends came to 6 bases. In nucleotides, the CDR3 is TGTGCCAGCAGCCCGTCCTCCTACGAGCAGTACTTC. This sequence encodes CASSPSSYEQYF.

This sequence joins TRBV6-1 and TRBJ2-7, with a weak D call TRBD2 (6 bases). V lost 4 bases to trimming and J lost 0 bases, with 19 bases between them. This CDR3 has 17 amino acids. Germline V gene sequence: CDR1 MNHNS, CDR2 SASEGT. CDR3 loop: CASSVGSPPSSSYEQYF. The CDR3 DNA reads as TGTGCCAGCAGTGTCGGGAGCCCACCGTCAAGCTCCTACGAGCAGTACTTC.

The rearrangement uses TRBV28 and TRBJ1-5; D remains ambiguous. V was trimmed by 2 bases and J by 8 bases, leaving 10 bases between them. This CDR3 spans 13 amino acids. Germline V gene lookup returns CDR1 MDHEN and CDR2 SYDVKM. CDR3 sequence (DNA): TGTGCCAGCAGTTTAGGGCGGGAAAAGCCCCAGCATTTT. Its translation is CASSLGREKPQHF.

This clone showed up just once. CDR3 DNA: TGTGCCAGCAGTTCATCAGAGACCCAGTACTTC. As protein: CASSSSETQYF. This chain uses TRBV28 with TRBJ2-5; D is undetermined. V gave up 4 bases and J gave up 4 bases, with 4 bases separating them. CDR1 MDHEN and CDR2 SYDVKM come from the germline V gene. CDR3 size: 11 residues.

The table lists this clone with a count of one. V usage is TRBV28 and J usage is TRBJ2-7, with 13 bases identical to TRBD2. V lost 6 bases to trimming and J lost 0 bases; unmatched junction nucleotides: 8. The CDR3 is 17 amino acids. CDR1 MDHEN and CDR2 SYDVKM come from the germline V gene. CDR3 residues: CASRRTSGGSGSYEQYF. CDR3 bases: TGTGCCAGCAGGCGGACTAGCGGGGGATCTGGCTCCTACGAGCAGTACTTC.

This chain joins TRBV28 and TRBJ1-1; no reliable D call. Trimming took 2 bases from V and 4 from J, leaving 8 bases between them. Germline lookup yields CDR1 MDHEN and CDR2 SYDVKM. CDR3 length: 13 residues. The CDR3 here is CASSLVVGTEAFF. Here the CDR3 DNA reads TGTGCCAGCAGTTTAGTTGTGGGCACTGAAGCTTTCTTT.

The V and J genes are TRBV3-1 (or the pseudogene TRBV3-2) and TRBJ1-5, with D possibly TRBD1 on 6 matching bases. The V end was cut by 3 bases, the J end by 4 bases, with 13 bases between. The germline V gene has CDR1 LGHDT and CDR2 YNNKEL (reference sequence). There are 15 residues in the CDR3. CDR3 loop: CASSQAGTQNQPQHF. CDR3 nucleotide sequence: TGTGCCAGCAGCCAGGCCGGGACACAGAATCAGCCCCAGCATTTT.

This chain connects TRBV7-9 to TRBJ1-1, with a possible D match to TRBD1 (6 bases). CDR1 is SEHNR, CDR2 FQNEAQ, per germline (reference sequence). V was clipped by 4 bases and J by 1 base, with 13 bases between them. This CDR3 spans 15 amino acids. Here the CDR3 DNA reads TGTGCCAGCAGCTCTTACAGGGATGGGAACACTGAAGCTTTCTTT. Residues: CASSSYRDGNTEAFF. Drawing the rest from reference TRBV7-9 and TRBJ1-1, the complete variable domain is DTGVSQNPRHKITKRGQNVTFRCDPISEHNRLYWYRQTLGQGPEFLTYFQNEAQLEKSRLLSDRFSAERPKGSFSTLEIQRTEQGDSAMYLCASSSYRDGNTEAFFGQGTRLTVV.

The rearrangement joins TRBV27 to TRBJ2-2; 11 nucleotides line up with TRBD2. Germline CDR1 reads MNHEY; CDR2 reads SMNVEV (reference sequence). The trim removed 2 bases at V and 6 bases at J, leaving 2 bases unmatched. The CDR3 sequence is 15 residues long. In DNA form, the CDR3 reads TGTGCCAGCAGTTTAGGTAGCGGGAGGGCCGGGGAGCTGTTTTTT. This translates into CASSLGSGRAGELFF.

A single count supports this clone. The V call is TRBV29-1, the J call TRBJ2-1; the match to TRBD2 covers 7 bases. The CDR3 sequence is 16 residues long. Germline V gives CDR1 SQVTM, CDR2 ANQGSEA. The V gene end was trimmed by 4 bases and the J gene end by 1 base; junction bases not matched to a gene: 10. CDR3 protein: CSVGDSGRASYNEQFF. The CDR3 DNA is TGCAGCGTTGGTGATAGTGGGAGGGCATCCTACAATGAGCAGTTCTTC.

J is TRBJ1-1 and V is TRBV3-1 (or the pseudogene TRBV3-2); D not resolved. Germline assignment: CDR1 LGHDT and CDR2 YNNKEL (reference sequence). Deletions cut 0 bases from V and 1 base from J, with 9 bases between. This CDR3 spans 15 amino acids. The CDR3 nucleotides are TGTGCCAGCAGCCAAGAACGGGAGCGGAACACTGAAGCTTTCTTT. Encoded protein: CASSQERERNTEAFF.

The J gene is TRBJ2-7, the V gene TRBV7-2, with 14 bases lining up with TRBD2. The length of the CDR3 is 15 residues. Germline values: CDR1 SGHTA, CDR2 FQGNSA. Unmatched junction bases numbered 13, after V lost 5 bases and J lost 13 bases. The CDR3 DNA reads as TGTGCCAGCAGCCCCTTACCGGGACTAGCGGGAGCCCCATACTTC. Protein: CASSPLPGLAGAPYF. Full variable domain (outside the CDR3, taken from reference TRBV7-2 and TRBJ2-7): GAGVSQSPSNKVTEKGKDVELRCDPISGHTALYWYRQSLGQGLEFLIYFQGNSAPDKSGLPSDRFSAERTGGSVSTLTIQRTQQEDSAVYLCASSPLPGLAGAPYFGPGTRLTVT.

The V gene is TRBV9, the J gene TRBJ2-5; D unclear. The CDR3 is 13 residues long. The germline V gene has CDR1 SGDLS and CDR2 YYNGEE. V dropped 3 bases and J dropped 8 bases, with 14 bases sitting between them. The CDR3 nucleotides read TGTGCCAGCAGCGGTCCGTCCAAGAACACCCAGTACTTC. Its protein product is CASSGPSKNTQYF.

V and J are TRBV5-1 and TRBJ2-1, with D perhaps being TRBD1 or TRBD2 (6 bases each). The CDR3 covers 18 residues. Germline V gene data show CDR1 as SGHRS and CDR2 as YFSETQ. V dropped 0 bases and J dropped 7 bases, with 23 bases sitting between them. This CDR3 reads CASSLGGNYGGQSNEQFF. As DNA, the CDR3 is TGCGCCAGCAGCTTGGGAGGGAATTACGGGGGCCAAAGTAATGAGCAGTTCTTC.

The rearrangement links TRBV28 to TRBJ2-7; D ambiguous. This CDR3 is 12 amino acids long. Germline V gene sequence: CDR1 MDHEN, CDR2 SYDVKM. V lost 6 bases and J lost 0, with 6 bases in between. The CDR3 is CASSVSSYEQYF. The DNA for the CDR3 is TGTGCCAGCAGCGTGAGCTCCTACGAGCAGTACTTC.

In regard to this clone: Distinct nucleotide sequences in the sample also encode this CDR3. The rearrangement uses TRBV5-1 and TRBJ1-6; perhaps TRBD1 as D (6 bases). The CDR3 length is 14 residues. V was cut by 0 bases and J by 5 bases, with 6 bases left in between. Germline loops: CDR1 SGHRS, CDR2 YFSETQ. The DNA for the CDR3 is TGCGCCAGCAGCTTGGGACAGGATAATTCACCCCTCCACTTT. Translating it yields CASSLGQDNSPLHF. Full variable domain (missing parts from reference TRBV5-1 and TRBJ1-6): KAGVTQTPRYLIKTRGQQVTLSCSPISGHRSVSWYQQTPGQGLQFLFEYFSETQRNKGNFPGRFSGRQFSNSRSEMNVSTLELGDSALYLCASSLGQDNSPLHFGNGTRLTVT.